Listed here are 21 T cell receptor beta chains from one sample, sequenced in a study of blood T cell repertoires in COVID-19. Libraries were prepared by immunoSEQ multiplex PCR; TCRdb keeps only in-frame clonotypes and omits some of them. The table lists 150,000 to 200,000 clones, over 70% of them singletons, with more than 4.5% in the top ten. The sample consisted of PBMCs or T cells enriched from blood (not recorded which). These receptors all come from a man in his 70s who had been exposed to COVID-19.

This chain joins TRBV25-1 and TRBJ1-2; D is unresolved. The CDR3 has 11 amino acids. V shed 10 bases and J shed 0 bases, with 6 bases lying between them. Germline CDR1 and CDR2: MGHDK and SYGVNS. For the CDR3, the DNA is TGTGCCACCCAATCTAACTATGGCTACACCTTC. Translated: CATQSNYGYTF.

V is TRBV4-3 and J is TRBJ1-3; tentative D call: TRBD1 (5 bases). This CDR3 spans 16 amino acids. Trimming left V 0 bases short and J 4 bases short, with 13 bases between. Germline loops: CDR1 LGHNA, CDR2 YSLEER. The DNA of the CDR3 is TGCGCCAGCAGCCAAGATTTACCAGGGTCGGGAAACACCATATATTTT. Translation: CASSQDLPGSGNTIYF.

The chain joins TRBV7-8 to TRBJ2-1; the D is unclear. Per germline, CDR1 SGHVS and CDR2 FQNEAQ. The CDR3 consists of 15 residues. The V gene lost 1 base and the J gene lost 0 bases, with 7 bases spanning the gap. CDR3 DNA: TGTGCCAGCAGCTTAGTCCCCAGCTCCTACAATGAGCAGTTCTTC. Translating gives CASSLVPSSYNEQFF.

This clone occurred a few times. The chain links TRBV27 to TRBJ2-4; 8 nucleotides align to TRBD1. CDR1 is MNHEY and CDR2 is SMNVEV in the germline V gene (reference sequence). The V segment lost 6 bases and the J segment 12 bases; nucleotides outside the gene matches: 10. The CDR3 is made up of 13 amino acids. The CDR3 reads CASSPLQTGDQYF. CDR3 nucleotides: TGTGCCAGCAGCCCACTCCAGACAGGGGATCAGTACTTC.

This chain uses TRBV7-2 with TRBJ2-7; 10 bases are shared with TRBD1. V lost 5 bases to trimming and J lost 5 bases; unmatched junction nucleotides: 9. CDR3 length: 15 residues. The germline CDR1 and CDR2 sequences are SGHTA and FQGNSA. This chain's CDR3 is CASSPGGQGLNEQYF. Written as DNA, the CDR3 is TGTGCCAGCAGCCCCGGGGGACAGGGGTTGAACGAGCAGTACTTC. The whole variable domain, remainder taken from reference TRBV7-2 and TRBJ2-7, is GAGVSQSPSNKVTEKGKDVELRCDPISGHTALYWYRQSLGQGLEFLIYFQGNSAPDKSGLPSDRFSAERTGGSVSTLTIQRTQQEDSAVYLCASSPGGQGLNEQYFGPGTRLTVT.

This chain uses TRBV3-1 (or the pseudogene TRBV3-2) with TRBJ1-2, with D perhaps matching TRBD1 (5 bases). V lost 0 bases and J lost 5, with 13 bases in between. Germline CDR1 reads LGHDT; CDR2 reads YNNKEL (reference sequence). The CDR3 consists of 15 residues. The CDR3 DNA follows: TGTGCCAGCAGCCAAGAACCAGTAAAGGGGTATGGCTACACCTTC. Translating gives CASSQEPVKGYGYTF.

The chain combines TRBV21-1 with TRBJ2-5; TRBD2, the table's D call, lacks a check against the DNA. TRBV21-1 is classified as a pseudogene. This CDR3 is 13 amino acids long. As DNA, the CDR3 is TGTGCCAGGTCTGGGAGGTTGGAAGAGACCCAGTACTTC. It specifies CARSGRLEETQYF.

On this clone itself: A read error may account for a junction end that differs from germline. This sequence joins TRBV25-1 and TRBJ1-1; TRBD1 is a possible D gene (6 bases). Germline assignment: CDR1 MGHDK and CDR2 SYGVNS. This CDR3 has 15 amino acids. The CDR3 loop is CASSDIPGQEGRGIF. The CDR3 nucleotides are TGTGCCAGCAGTGATATACCGGGACAAGAAGGAAGGGGGATCTTT.

In the case of this clone: The junction and the germline gene differ at one end; a read error may be behind it. CDR3 nucleotide sequence: TGCGCCAGCAGCCAAGATTCAGGAGGCGAGAAGTACTTC. This encodes CASSQDSGGEKYF. This chain links TRBV4-3 with TRBJ2-7; D might be TRBD2 (5 bases). The CDR3 runs 13 residues. CDR1 and CDR2 (germline): LGHNA, YSLEER.

The V and J genes are TRBV4-3 and TRBJ1-5, with D unresolved. The CDR3 extends over 13 amino acids. Germline V gene sequence: CDR1 LGHNA, CDR2 YSLEER. Trimming cost V 1 base and J 7 bases, with 8 bases left between them. CDR3 DNA: TGCGCCAGCAGCCAAGGGGCAGGACAGCCCCAGCATTTT. Its protein product is CASSQGAGQPQHF.

The chain carries TRBV10-1 and TRBJ1-1, with D maybe TRBD1 (6 bases). This CDR3 has 13 residues. The V gene's germline CDR1 is WNHNN and CDR2 SYGVQD (reference sequence). V was shortened by 11 bases and J by 1 base, with 14 bases between the two germline ends. The CDR3 sequence: CAGGARGNTEAFF. The DNA of the CDR3 is TGCGCCGGGGGGGCCCGAGGGAACACTGAAGCTTTCTTT.

The V and J genes are TRBV4-3 and TRBJ2-5, with 9 bases matching TRBD2. V gave up 0 bases and J gave up 0 bases; unmatched junction bases: 11. The length of the CDR3 is 19 residues. Germline V gene data show CDR1 as LGHNA and CDR2 as YSLEER. The CDR3 bases are TGCGCCAGCAGCCAAGACTGGCGTGGGGCTAGCGGGAACCAAGAGACCCAGTACTTC. Encoded protein: CASSQDWRGASGNQETQYF.

The rearrangement links TRBV2 to TRBJ1-5; no firm D call. This CDR3 is 13 amino acids long. Germline V lookup: CDR1 SNHLY, CDR2 FYNNEI. V shed 5 bases and J shed 11 bases, with 16 bases lying between them. The CDR3 loop is CASSSLPGHAQHF. The DNA of the CDR3 is TGTGCCAGCAGTTCCCTCCCCGGTCATGCCCAGCATTTT.

The chain couples TRBV28 to TRBJ1-4; possibly TRBD1 for D (6 bases). CDR1 MDHEN and CDR2 SYDVKM come from the germline V gene. Deletions cut 9 bases from V and 8 bases from J, with 16 bases between. This CDR3 comprises 13 residues. The CDR3 loop reads CASLGGAGEKLFF. CDR3 sequence (DNA): TGTGCCAGTCTTGGGGGCGCCGGGGAAAAACTGTTTTTT.

This CDR3 is CAISEGRDSYGYTF. The CDR3 DNA reads as TGTGCCATCAGTGAGGGTCGGGACAGCTATGGCTACACCTTC. The chain carries TRBV10-3 and TRBJ1-2; 7 bases match TRBD1. Germline CDR1 and CDR2: ENHRY and SYGVKD. This CDR3 is built from 14 residues. The J segment lost 4 bases and the V segment lost 2 bases, leaving 4 bases of the junction unmatched.

V is TRBV12-5 and J is TRBJ1-2; the D gene is possibly TRBD1 (6 bases). With 1 base removed from V and 8 bases from J, the gap between germline ends came to 17 bases. The V gene's germline CDR1 is LGHNT and CDR2 FRNRAP. This CDR3 comprises 15 residues. The CDR3 nucleotides are TGTGCTAGTGGTTTGGACGGTGCTCTTGGGGGCGGCTACACCTTC. It is translated as CASGLDGALGGGYTF.

Remarks on this clone: The same CDR3 arises from other DNA sequences in this sample as well. This chain uses TRBV18 with TRBJ2-5, with D possibly matching TRBD2 (6 bases). V shed 4 bases and J shed 2 bases, with 8 bases lying between them. From germline, CDR1 is KGHSH and CDR2 LQKENI. The CDR3 length is 13 residues. CDR3 protein: CASSLGLQETQYF. CDR3 bases: TGTGCCAGCTCACTGGGACTTCAAGAGACCCAGTACTTC.

The V call is TRBV6-5, the J call TRBJ2-1, with 9 bases fitting TRBD2. The CDR3 contains 15 residues. Germline V gives CDR1 MNHEY, CDR2 SVGAGI. V gave up 2 bases and J gave up 7 bases; unmatched junction bases: 6. The CDR3 loop is CASSYEAGGRNEQFF. The CDR3 nucleotides are TGTGCCAGCAGTTACGAGGCGGGGGGGCGAAATGAGCAGTTCTTC.

V and J are TRBV13 and TRBJ2-7, with D maybe TRBD1 (5 bases). Deletions cut 1 base from V and 6 bases from J, with 13 bases between. CDR3 length: 14 residues. In germline, CDR1 is PRHDT, CDR2 FYEKMQ (reference sequence). In nucleotides, the CDR3 is TGTGCCAGCAGCTTAGCGACAGAATCACCCGAGCAGTACTTC. As protein: CASSLATESPEQYF.

The chain joins TRBV2 to TRBJ1-2; D is perhaps TRBD1 (6 bases). Germline assignment: CDR1 SNHLY and CDR2 FYNNEI. The CDR3 has 14 amino acids. V shed 2 bases and J shed 2 bases, with 9 bases lying between them. The CDR3 DNA reads TGTGCCAGCAGTGAAAGGGGGTCGAACTATGGCTACACCTTC. Its translation: CASSERGSNYGYTF.

J is TRBJ1-2 and V is TRBV29-1, with D possibly matching TRBD1 (6 bases). The V end was cut by 4 bases, the J end by 4 bases, with 16 bases between. The CDR3 extends over 14 amino acids. Germline V gene sequence: CDR1 SQVTM, CDR2 ANQGSEA. The CDR3 nucleotides read TGCAGCGTTGGAACTCGGGACACTCTCTATGGCTACACCTTC. This translates into CSVGTRDTLYGYTF.